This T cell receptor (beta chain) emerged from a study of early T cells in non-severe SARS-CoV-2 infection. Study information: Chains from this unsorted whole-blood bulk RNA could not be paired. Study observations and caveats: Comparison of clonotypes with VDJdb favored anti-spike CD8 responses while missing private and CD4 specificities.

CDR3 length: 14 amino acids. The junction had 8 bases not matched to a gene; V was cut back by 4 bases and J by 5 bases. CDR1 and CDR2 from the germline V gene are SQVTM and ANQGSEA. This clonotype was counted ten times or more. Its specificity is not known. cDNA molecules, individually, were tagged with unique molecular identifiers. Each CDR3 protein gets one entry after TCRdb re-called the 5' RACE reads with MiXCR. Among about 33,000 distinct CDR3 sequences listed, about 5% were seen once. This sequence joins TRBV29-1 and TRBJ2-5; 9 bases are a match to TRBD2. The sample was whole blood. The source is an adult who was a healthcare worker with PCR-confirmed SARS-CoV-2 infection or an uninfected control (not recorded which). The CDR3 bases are TGCAGCGTTGCCAGCGGGGGGCCGGAGGAGACCCAGTACTTC. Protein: CSVASGGPEETQYF.